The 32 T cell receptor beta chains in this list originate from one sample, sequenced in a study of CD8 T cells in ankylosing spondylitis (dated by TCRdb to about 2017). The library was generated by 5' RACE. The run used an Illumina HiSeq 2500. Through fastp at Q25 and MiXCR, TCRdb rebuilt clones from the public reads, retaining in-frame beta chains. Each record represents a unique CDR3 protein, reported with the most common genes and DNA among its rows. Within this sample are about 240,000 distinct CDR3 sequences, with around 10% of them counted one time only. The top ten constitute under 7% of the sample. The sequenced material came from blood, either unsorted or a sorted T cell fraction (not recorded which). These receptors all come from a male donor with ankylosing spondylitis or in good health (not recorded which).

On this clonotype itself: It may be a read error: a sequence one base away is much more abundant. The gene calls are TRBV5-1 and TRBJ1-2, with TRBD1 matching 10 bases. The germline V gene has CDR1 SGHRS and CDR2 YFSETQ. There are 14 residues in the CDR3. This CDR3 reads CASSPTGGSYDYTF. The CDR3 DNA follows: TGCGCCAGCAGCCCGACAGGGGGCAGCTATGACTACACCTTC. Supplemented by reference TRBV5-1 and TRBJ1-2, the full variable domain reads KAGVTQTPRYLIKTRGQQVTLSCSPISGHRSVSWYQQTPGQGLQFLFEYFSETQRNKGNFPGRFSGRQFSNSRSEMNVSTLELGDSALYLCASSPTGGSYDYTFGSGTRLTVV.

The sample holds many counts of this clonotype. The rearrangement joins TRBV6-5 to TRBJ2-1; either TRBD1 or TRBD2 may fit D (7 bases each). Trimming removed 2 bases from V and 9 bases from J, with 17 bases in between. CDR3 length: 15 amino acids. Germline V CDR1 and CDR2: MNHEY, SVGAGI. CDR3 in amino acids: CASSYTRGGLGEQFF. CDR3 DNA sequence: TGTGCCAGCAGTTACACCAGGGGGGGATTAGGTGAGCAGTTCTTC.

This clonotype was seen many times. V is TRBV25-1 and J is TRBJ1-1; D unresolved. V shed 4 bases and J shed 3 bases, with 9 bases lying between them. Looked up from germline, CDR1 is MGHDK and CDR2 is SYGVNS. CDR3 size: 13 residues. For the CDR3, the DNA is TGTGCCAGCAGTGTAGGGTTTGACACTGAAGCTTTCTTT. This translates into CASSVGFDTEAFF.

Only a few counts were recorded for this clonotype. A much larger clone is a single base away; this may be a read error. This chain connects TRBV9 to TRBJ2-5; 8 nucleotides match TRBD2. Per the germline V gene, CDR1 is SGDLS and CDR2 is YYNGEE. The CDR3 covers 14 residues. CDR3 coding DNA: TGTGCCAGCAGCGTAAGGGGACTAGGAGAGACCCAGTGCTTC. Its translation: CASSVRGLGETQCF.

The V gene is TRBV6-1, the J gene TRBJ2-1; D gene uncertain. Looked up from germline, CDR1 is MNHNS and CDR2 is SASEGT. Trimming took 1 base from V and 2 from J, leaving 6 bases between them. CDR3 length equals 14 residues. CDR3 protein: CASSEVGTYNEQFF. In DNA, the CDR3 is TGTGCCAGCAGTGAAGTTGGTACCTACAATGAGCAGTTCTTC.

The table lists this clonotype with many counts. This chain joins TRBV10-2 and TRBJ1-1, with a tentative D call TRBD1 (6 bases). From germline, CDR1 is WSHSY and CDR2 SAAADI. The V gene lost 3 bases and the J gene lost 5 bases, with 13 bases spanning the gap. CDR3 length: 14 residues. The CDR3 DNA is TGCGCCAGCAGTGACCCGAATAGGGGGACTGAAGCTTTCTTT. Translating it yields CASSDPNRGTEAFF.

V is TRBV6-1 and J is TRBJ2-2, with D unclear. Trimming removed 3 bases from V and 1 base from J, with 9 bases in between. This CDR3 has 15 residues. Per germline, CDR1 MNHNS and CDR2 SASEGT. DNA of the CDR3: TGTGCCAGCAGTGATTCCCAAGAGAACACCGGGGAGCTGTTTTTT. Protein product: CASSDSQENTGELFF.

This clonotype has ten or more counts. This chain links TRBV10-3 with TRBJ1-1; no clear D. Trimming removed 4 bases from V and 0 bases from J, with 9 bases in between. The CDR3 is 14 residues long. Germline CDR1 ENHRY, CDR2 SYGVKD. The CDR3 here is CAISVGGMNTEAFF. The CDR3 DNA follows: TGTGCCATCAGTGTCGGCGGAATGAACACTGAAGCTTTCTTT.

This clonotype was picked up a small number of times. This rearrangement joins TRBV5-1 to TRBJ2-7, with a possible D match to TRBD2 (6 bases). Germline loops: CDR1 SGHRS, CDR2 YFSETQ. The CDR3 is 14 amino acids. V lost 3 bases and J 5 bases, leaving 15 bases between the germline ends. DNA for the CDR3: TGCGCCAGCAGCTGGGGGGAAAGGGAGGACGAGCAGTACTTC. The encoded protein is CASSWGEREDEQYF.

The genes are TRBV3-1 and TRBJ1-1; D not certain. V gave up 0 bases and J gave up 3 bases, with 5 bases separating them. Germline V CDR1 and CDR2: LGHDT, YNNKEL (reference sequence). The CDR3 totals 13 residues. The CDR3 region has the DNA TGTGCCAGCAGCCAAGAGGTGGACACTGAAGCTTTCTTT. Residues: CASSQEVDTEAFF.

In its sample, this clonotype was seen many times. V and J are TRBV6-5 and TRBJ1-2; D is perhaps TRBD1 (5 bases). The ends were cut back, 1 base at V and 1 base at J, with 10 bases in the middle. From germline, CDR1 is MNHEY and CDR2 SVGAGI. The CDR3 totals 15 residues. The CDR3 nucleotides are TGTGCCAGCAGTTACTTGCTGACAGTTAACTATGGCTACACCTTC. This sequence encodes CASSYLLTVNYGYTF.

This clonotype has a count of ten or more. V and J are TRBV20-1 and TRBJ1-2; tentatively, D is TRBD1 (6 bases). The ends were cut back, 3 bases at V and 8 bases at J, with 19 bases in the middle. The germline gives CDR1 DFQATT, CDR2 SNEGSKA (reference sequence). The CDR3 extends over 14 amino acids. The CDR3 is CSASQPGVSRGYTF. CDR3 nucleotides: TGCAGTGCTAGTCAGCCAGGGGTTTCGAGAGGCTACACCTTC.

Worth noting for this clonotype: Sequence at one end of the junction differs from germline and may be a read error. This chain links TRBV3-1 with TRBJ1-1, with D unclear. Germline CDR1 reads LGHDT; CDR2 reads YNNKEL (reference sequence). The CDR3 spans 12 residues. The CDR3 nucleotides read TGTACCAGCAGCCAAGATCGCACTGAAGCTTTCTTT. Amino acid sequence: CTSSQDRTEAFF.

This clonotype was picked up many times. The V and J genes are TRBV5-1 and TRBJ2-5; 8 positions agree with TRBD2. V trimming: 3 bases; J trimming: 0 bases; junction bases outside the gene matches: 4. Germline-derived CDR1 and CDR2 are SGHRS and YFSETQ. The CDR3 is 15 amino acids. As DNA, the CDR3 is TGCGCCAGCAGCTGGAATAGCGGGGACCAAGAGACCCAGTACTTC. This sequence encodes CASSWNSGDQETQYF.

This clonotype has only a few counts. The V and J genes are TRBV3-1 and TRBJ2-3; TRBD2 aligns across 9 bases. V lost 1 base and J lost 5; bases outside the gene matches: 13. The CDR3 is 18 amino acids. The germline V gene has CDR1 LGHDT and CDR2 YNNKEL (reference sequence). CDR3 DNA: TGTGCCAGCAGCCAAGGGTCACAAGCGGGAGGTTCGGGAGATACGCAGTATTTT. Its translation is CASSQGSQAGGSGDTQYF.

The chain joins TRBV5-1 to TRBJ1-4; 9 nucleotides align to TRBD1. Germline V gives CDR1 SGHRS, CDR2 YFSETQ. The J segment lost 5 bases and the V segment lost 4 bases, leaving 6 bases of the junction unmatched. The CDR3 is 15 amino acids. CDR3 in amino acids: CASSPSGTGNEKLFF. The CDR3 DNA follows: TGCGCCAGCAGCCCCTCCGGGACAGGGAATGAAAAACTGTTTTTT. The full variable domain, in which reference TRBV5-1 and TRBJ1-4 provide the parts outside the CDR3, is KAGVTQTPRYLIKTRGQQVTLSCSPISGHRSVSWYQQTPGQGLQFLFEYFSETQRNKGNFPGRFSGRQFSNSRSEMNVSTLELGDSALYLCASSPSGTGNEKLFFGSGTQLSVL.

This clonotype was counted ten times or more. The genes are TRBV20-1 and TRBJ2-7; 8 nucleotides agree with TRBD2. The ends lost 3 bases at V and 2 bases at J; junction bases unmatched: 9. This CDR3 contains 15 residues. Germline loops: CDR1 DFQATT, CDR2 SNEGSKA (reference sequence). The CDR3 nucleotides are TGCAGTGCTAGTGGAGCTAGCGGGTACGCCTACGAGCAGTACTTC. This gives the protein CSASGASGYAYEQYF.

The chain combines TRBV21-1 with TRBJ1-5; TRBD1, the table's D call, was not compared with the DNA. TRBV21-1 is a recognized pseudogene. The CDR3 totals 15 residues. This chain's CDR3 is CASSKGTGCGQPQHF. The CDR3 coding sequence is TGTGCCAGCAGCAAGGGAACAGGGTGTGGTCAGCCCCAGCATTTT.

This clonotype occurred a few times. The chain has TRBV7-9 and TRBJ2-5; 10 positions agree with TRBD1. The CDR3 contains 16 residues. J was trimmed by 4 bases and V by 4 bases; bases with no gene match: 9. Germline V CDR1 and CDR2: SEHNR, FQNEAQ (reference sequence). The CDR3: CASSSIAGTGVETQYF. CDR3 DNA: TGTGCCAGCAGCTCTATCGCCGGGACAGGGGTAGAGACCCAGTACTTC.

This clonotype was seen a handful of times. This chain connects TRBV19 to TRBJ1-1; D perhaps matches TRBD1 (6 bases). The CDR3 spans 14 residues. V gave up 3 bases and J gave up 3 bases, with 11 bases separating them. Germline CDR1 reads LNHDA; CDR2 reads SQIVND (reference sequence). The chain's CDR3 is CASSIQPGDTEAFF. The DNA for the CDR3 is TGTGCCAGTAGTATCCAACCAGGGGACACTGAAGCTTTCTTT.

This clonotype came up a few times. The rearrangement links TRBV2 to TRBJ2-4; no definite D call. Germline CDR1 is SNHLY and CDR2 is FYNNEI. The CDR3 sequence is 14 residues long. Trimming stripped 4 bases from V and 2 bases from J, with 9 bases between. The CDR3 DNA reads TGTGCCAGCAGTGGAGCGCGCTCCAAAAACATTCAGTACTTC. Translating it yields CASSGARSKNIQYF.

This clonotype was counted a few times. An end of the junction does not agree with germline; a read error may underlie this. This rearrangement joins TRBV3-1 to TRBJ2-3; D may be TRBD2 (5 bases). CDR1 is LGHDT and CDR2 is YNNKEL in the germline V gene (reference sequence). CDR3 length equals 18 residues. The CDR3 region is CASTQVRVLGLGLDTQYF. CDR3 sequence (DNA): TGTGCCAGCACCCAAGTCCGCGTACTAGGTTTAGGGTTGGATACGCAGTATTTT.

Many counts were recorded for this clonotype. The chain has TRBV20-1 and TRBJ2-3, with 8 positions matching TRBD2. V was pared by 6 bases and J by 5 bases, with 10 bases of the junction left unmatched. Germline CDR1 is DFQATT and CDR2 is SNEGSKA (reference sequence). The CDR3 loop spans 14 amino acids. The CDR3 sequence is CSAREGGSIDTQYF. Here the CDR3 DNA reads TGCAGTGCCCGGGAGGGCGGGAGTATAGATACGCAGTATTTT.

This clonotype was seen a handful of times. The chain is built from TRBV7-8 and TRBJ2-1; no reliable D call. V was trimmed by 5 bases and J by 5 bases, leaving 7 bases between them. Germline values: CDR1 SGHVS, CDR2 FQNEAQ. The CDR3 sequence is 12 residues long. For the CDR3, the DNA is TGTGCCAGCAGCCCCCAAAACAATGAGCAGTTCTTC. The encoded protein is CASSPQNNEQFF.

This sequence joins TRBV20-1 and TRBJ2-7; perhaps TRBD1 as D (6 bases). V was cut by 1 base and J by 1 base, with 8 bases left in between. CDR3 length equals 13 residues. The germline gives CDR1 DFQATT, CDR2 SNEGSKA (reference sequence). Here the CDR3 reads CSARVQGSYEQYF. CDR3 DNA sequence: TGCAGTGCTAGAGTACAGGGTTCCTACGAGCAGTACTTC.

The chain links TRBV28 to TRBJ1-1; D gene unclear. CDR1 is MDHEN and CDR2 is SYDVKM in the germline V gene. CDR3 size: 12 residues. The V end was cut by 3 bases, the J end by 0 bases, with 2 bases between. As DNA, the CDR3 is TGTGCCAGCAGTTTCATGAACACTGAAGCTTTCTTT. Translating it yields CASSFMNTEAFF.

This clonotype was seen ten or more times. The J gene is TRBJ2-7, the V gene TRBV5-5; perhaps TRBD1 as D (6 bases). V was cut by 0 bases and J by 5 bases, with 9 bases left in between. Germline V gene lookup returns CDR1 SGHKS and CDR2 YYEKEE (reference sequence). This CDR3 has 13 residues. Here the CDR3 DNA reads TGTGCCAGCAGCTTGGACAGGGTGCACGAGCAGTACTTC. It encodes CASSLDRVHEQYF.

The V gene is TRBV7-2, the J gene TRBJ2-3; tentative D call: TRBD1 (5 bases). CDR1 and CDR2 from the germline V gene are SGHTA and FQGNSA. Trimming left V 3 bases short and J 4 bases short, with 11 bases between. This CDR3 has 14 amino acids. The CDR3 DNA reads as TGTGCCAGCAGCTTTTCAAGGGGCCCAGATACGCAGTATTTT. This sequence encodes CASSFSRGPDTQYF.

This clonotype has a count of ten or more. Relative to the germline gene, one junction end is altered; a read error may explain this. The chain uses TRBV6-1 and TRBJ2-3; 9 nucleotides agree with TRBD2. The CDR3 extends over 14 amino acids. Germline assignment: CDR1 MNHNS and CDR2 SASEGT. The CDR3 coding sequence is TGTGCCAGCAGGGAAGCGGGAGGTGGAGATACGCAGTATTTT. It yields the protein CASREAGGGDTQYF.

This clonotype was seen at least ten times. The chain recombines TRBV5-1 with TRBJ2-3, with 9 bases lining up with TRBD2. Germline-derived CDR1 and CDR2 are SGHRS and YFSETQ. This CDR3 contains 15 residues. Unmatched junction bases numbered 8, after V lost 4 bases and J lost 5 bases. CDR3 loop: CASSPTSGPGDTQYF. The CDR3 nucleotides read TGCGCCAGCAGCCCGACTAGCGGACCGGGAGATACGCAGTATTTT.

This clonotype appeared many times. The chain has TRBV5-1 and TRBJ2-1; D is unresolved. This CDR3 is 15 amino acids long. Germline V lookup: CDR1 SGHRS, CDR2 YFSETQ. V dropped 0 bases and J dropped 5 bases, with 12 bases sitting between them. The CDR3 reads CASSLGQGGHNEQFF. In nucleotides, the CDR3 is TGCGCCAGCAGCTTGGGCCAAGGCGGCCACAATGAGCAGTTCTTC.

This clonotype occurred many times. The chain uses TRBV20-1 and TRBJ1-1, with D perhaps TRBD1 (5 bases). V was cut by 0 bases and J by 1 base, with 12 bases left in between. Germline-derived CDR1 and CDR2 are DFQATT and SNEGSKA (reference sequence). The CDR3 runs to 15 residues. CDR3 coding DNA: TGCAGTGCTAGAGACCCGGGACGGGAGAACACTGAAGCTTTCTTT. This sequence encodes CSARDPGRENTEAFF.